Shown below are 10 T cell receptor beta chains from a single sample sequenced in a study of cytomegalovirus exposure and HLA in healthy donors. The assay was immunoSEQ multiplex PCR, and TCRdb's table has in-frame clones only and misses some. The profile shows 50,000 to 65,000 clones, 95% of them singletons. Sequencing was done on a sample of PBMCs. The receptor source for this set is a woman under 30 in good health and CMV-seropositive.

The genes are TRBV28 and TRBJ1-2, with a possible D match to TRBD1 (5 bases). Germline loops: CDR1 MDHEN, CDR2 SYDVKM. The CDR3 contains 14 residues. V was trimmed by 6 bases and J by 4 bases, leaving 15 bases between them. The CDR3 nucleotides read TGTGCCAGCAGGGATACTGGGGGGGTCTATGGCTACACCTTC. Its translation: CASRDTGGVYGYTF.

This chain joins TRBV30 and TRBJ1-1; TRBD1 matches at 8 bases. This CDR3 contains 12 residues. The trim removed 4 bases at V and 4 bases at J, leaving 2 bases unmatched. Per germline, CDR1 GTSNPN and CDR2 SVGIG (reference sequence). CDR3 region: CAWNRGSTEAFF. CDR3 bases: TGTGCCTGGAACAGGGGGAGCACTGAAGCTTTCTTT.

The V and J genes are TRBV18 and TRBJ1-1, with D perhaps matching TRBD1 (6 bases). V gave up 6 bases and J gave up 6 bases, with 14 bases separating them. The CDR3 covers 13 residues. The germline gives CDR1 KGHSH, CDR2 LQKENI. This chain's CDR3 is CASSPGAGAEAFF. CDR3 in DNA: TGTGCCAGCTCCCCAGGGGCAGGGGCTGAAGCTTTCTTT.

DNA of the CDR3: TGTGCCACCAGTAGAATCTCTCCGGCGGATAATGAGCAGTTCTTC. This translates into CATSRISPADNEQFF. The J gene is TRBJ2-1, the V gene TRBV15, with D uncertain. Trimming cost V 6 bases and J 7 bases, with 19 bases left between them. CDR1 LNHNV and CDR2 YYDKDF come from the germline V gene (reference sequence). The CDR3 is 15 residues long.

The chain links TRBV28 to TRBJ1-5, with 10 bases aligning to TRBD1. Germline loops: CDR1 MDHEN, CDR2 SYDVKM. The CDR3 runs to 15 residues. J gave up 5 bases and V 5 bases, and 6 bases lay outside the gene matches. This CDR3 is CASSRDRGGYQPQHF. CDR3 coding DNA: TGTGCCAGCAGTCGGGACAGGGGCGGGTATCAGCCCCAGCATTTT.

The sample holds a few counts of this clone. The chain has TRBV7-9 and TRBJ2-7, with 8 bases matching TRBD1. The CDR3 totals 15 residues. V lost 2 bases to trimming and J lost 2 bases; unmatched junction nucleotides: 5. Germline values: CDR1 SEHNR, CDR2 FQNEAQ (reference sequence). CDR3 in DNA: TGTGCCAGCAGCTTAAGGGACAGGACTCCCTACGAGCAGTACTTC. Residues: CASSLRDRTPYEQYF.

J is TRBJ1-1 and V is TRBV18, with D unresolved. Germline CDR1 is KGHSH and CDR2 is LQKENI. Trimming left V 5 bases short and J 7 bases short, with 29 bases between. This CDR3 spans 18 amino acids. CDR3 amino acids: CASSIKQFPRDGVHEAFF. The CDR3 DNA reads as TGTGCCAGCTCAATAAAGCAGTTCCCGAGGGATGGTGTTCATGAAGCTTTCTTT.

This chain links TRBV28 with TRBJ2-7; TRBD1 matches at 7 bases. The germline CDR1 and CDR2 sequences are MDHEN and SYDVKM. Unmatched junction bases numbered 7, after V lost 6 bases and J lost 2 bases. The CDR3 is 14 residues long. CDR3 region: CASSRDQGAYEQYF. For the CDR3, the DNA is TGTGCCAGCAGCCGAGACCAGGGGGCCTACGAGCAGTACTTC.

This chain joins TRBV2 and TRBJ2-7, with 9 bases aligning to TRBD1. The J segment lost 3 bases and the V segment lost 6 bases, leaving 6 bases of the junction unmatched. The CDR3 is 14 amino acids. Germline CDR1 SNHLY, CDR2 FYNNEI. For the CDR3, the DNA is TGTGCCAGCAGCGGGACAGGGAAATTCTACGAGCAGTACTTC. It specifies CASSGTGKFYEQYF.

This clone was recorded only once. The V call is TRBV2, the J call TRBJ1-5; TRBD1 matches at 7 bases. The junction had 10 bases not matched to a gene; V was cut back by 6 bases and J by 11 bases. This CDR3 has 13 residues. Germline V gives CDR1 SNHLY, CDR2 FYNNEI. This CDR3 is CASRGDSLRAQHF. CDR3 coding DNA: TGTGCCAGCAGGGGGGACAGCCTCAGGGCCCAGCATTTT.